Here is one TCR beta chain with its context. Its antigen is undetermined. CDR3 length equals 13 residues. CDR1 is MNHEY, CDR2 SVGAGI, per germline. The trim removed 6 bases at V and 5 bases at J, leaving 5 bases unmatched. Only in-frame clones appear in the TCRdb table, and some are missing; sequencing was by immunoSEQ multiplex PCR. The sample yields 60,000 to 90,000 clones, 81% seen once. These data originate in a study of vaccination effects on CD4 cells after COVID-19. At the level of the study: Relative to the second dose, post-vaccine samples were obtained a median of 72 days later. Whole-study findings and limits: The study found that only 1 of 255 vaccine-induced clones from healthy vaccinees cross-reacted with common cold coronaviruses.

Antigen-specific CD4+ T cells were expanded (with viral peptide pools) by the ViraFEST assay ahead of sequencing. Around day 10 of culture, CD4+ T cells were separated out. All participants had two doses of either the BNT162b2 or mRNA-1273 vaccine. Wells containing a few million PBMC each were cultured with about 9 IU/ml IL-2 and approximately 10 ug/ml peptides. The chain links TRBV6-5 to TRBJ2-5, with 8 positions matching TRBD1. Source: CD4+ T cells from PBMCs cultured with HCoV-229E spike peptides, taken after COVID-19 vaccination. The clonotype comes from a human donor who received a COVID-19 vaccine. The DNA of the CDR3 is TGTGCCAGCAGGGGGGGACAGGCGGAGACCCAGTACTTC. Translated: CASRGGQAETQYF.